The entry below gives a single TCR beta chain sequence along with its context. The antigen it binds to is not known. Base qualities are not provided; no much larger clone lies one nucleotide away. These data originate in a study of cytomegalovirus exposure and HLA in healthy donors (dated by TCRdb to about 2017). Broadly, across the study: A later analysis indicated that the 120 validation repertoires were generated on the platform also employed for the roughly 650 repertoires of the first cohort. The study aimed to test whether cataloging public T cell receptors could reveal signatures of past pathogen exposure. Along with the roughly 670-subject first cohort, a separate validation cohort of over a hundred different subjects was used. High-throughput TCR immunosequencing, statistical association of individual TCRs with disease status, and machine learning were combined to predict cytomegalovirus infection status. What the research found in general, with its limitations: The authors suggested that the approach could potentially be extended to other disease states and immunological phenotypes. Subsequent analysis determined that TCRs grouped into clusters in the first cohort also showed a tendency toward co-occurrence across the roughly 120 validation repertoires, and roughly 94% of cluster scores exceeded 0. Three of the identified cytomegalovirus-associated TCR beta chains were confirmed in vitro to be specific for cytomegalovirus antigens. The classifier was reported to diagnose cytomegalovirus status with high specificity and sensitivity in both the original cohort and the validation cohort. While some public TCRs were present in many individuals, most TCR sequences turned up only very rarely across donors. A later analysis lacked HLA typing for the validation cohort, so it scored co-occurrence in that cohort across all 120 repertoires. A total of fewer than 200 TCR beta chains were listed by the study as associated with cytomegalovirus.

Separate from the approximately 670-subject first cohort, the validation cohort of 90 to 150 subjects was the group to which the donors belonged. Receptor libraries were prepared by the immunoSEQ multiplex PCR assay. The published analysis was carried out like this. A statistical classification framework was built for diagnosing cytomegalovirus status from the catalog of TCR beta chain sequences. In its TCRdb copy, this immuneACCESS table keeps in-frame sequences only and misses some clones. Where compared with another copy, unresolved V genes explain less than half of these, and the others have no known cause. V, J and clone size are taken as reported in that table, and D and trimming were inferred from the DNA itself. This sample holds about 160,000 clones; 85% to 90% were observed only once. In total, the top ten clones hold roughly 4.2% of the sample. The CDR3 covers 16 residues, taking in both the cysteine and the phenylalanine. The only DNA kept is the CDR3, 48 bases in frame from the first base. The junction carries 16 bases between V and J, which are trimmed by 1 base and 3 bases respectively. Taken from the germline V gene, the CDR1 and CDR2 loops are SGHAT and FQNNGV.

The receptor comes from a man aged 18 to 30 in good health and CMV-seropositive. Recombination linked TRBV11-2 to TRBJ2-7; TRBD2 is a possible D gene, resting on 5 matching bases. The source material was PBMCs. The DNA sequence is as follows: TGTGCCAGCAGCTTAGCTCCGGGGATGAAATTCTACGAGCAGTACTTC. It specifies CASSLAPGMKFYEQYF.